This T cell receptor (beta chain) derives from a study of Graves' ophthalmopathy and Graves' hyperthyroidism. Amplified material comprised TCR beta CDR3 regions derived from RNA transcripts. Amplification began with first-round RT-PCR using HTBI primers, then second-round multiplex PCR was performed. TCRdb reprocessed the multiplex PCR reads via MiXCR and lists one record per CDR3 protein. Of over a million distinct CDR3 sequences in the sample, 35% to 40% are singletons; the top ten hold 8.5% to 14%. The length of the CDR3 is 14 residues. The germline V gene encodes CDR1 MNHEY and CDR2 SVGEGT. Trimming shortened V by 8 bases and J by 5 bases, and 18 bases separated the two germline ends. This clonotype occurred a few times.

The chain joins TRBV6-2 or TRBV6-3 to TRBJ1-2; a weak D match, TRBD1 (6 bases). The sample taken for sequencing was peripheral blood or thyroid tissue (not recorded which). The TCR sequence derives from an adult man with Graves' hyperthyroidism. CDR3 sequence: CASGEEGQFYGYTF. The CDR3 region has the DNA TGTGCCAGCGGAGAAGAAGGACAGTTTTATGGCTACACCTTC.